The 23 T cell receptor beta chains below all came from one sample that was sequenced in a study of T cells after posttransplantation cyclophosphamide. Repertoires were generated with immunoSEQ multiplex PCR, while TCRdb's copy carries only in-frame clones and drops some. This sample has tens of thousands of clones, with around 93% found just once. Sequences were obtained from PBMCs. The receptors come from a woman aged 30 to 39 in good health and a related stem cell transplant donor.

The chain is built from TRBV2 and TRBJ2-7, with unresolved D. This CDR3 spans 10 amino acids. V lost 5 bases and J 6 bases, leaving 5 bases between the germline ends. The V gene's germline CDR1 is SNHLY and CDR2 FYNNEI. The CDR3 reads CASSRGEQYF. The CDR3 nucleotides read TGTGCCAGCAGTAGAGGCGAGCAGTACTTC.

The CDR3 sequence: CASSQEIRETQYF. The CDR3 DNA reads TGCGCCAGCAGCCAAGAGATTAGAGAGACCCAGTACTTC. The V and J genes are TRBV4-1 and TRBJ2-5; no clear D. Germline V lookup: CDR1 MGHRA, CDR2 YSYEKL. V shed 0 bases and J shed 4 bases, with 6 bases lying between them. This CDR3 comprises 13 residues.

The chain has TRBV14 and TRBJ2-2; perhaps TRBD1 as D (5 bases). This CDR3 spans 16 amino acids. Germline V gene lookup returns CDR1 SGHDN and CDR2 FVKESK. Trimming stripped 1 base from V and 7 bases from J, with 16 bases between. In DNA, the CDR3 is TGTGCCAGCAGCCAAGTGTGGATCCAGGGTAGCGGGGAGCTGTTTTTT. Amino acid sequence: CASSQVWIQGSGELFF.

The V call is TRBV5-4, the J call TRBJ1-6, with 10 nucleotides matching TRBD1. V gave up 5 bases and J gave up 7 bases; unmatched junction bases: 3. This CDR3 comprises 14 residues. Per germline, CDR1 SGHNT and CDR2 YYREEE (reference sequence). Here the CDR3 DNA reads TGTGCCAGCAGACAGACAGGGGGCAATTCACCCCTCCACTTT. This codes for CASRQTGGNSPLHF.

The rearrangement joins TRBV9 to TRBJ1-2; 7 bases align to TRBD1. CDR3 length equals 15 residues. V trimming: 2 bases; J trimming: 4 bases; junction bases outside the gene matches: 8. Per the germline V gene, CDR1 is SGDLS and CDR2 is YYNGEE. The CDR3 sequence: CASSVFQTGSYGYTF. The CDR3 DNA follows: TGTGCCAGCAGCGTTTTCCAGACAGGGTCCTATGGCTACACCTTC.

The V and J genes are TRBV2 and TRBJ1-2; maybe TRBD1 (5 bases). Germline CDR1 and CDR2: SNHLY and FYNNEI. The CDR3 spans 13 residues. The V end lost 10 bases, the J end lost 0 bases, and 12 bases lay between the germline ends. The CDR3 here is CAIADSTNYGYTF. In nucleotides, the CDR3 is TGTGCCATCGCAGACAGCACTAACTATGGCTACACCTTC. Full variable domain (missing parts from reference TRBV2 and TRBJ1-2): EPEVTQTPSHQVTQMGQEVILRCVPISNHLYFYWYRQILGQKVEFLVSFYNNEISEKSEIFDDQFSVERPDGSNFTLKIRSTKLEDSAMYFCAIADSTNYGYTFGSGTRLTVV.

The V gene is TRBV5-1, the J gene TRBJ1-1, with TRBD1 matching 8 bases. The V gene's germline CDR1 is SGHRS and CDR2 YFSETQ. Germline trimming cut 0 bases from V and 0 bases from J; bases unmatched to any gene: 4. The CDR3 is 16 residues long. This CDR3 reads CASSLGTGSMNTEAFF. The CDR3 coding sequence is TGCGCCAGCAGCTTGGGGACAGGGTCTATGAACACTGAAGCTTTCTTT.

Remarks on this clone: In the same sample, other DNA sequences code for this CDR3. This chain links TRBV9 with TRBJ2-3; D is possibly TRBD2 (6 bases). Germline V gene lookup returns CDR1 SGDLS and CDR2 YYNGEE. The CDR3 is 13 amino acids. Deletions cut 0 bases from V and 4 bases from J, with 6 bases between. CDR3 sequence reads: CASSVGGADTQYF. CDR3 DNA: TGTGCCAGCAGCGTAGGGGGGGCAGATACGCAGTATTTT.

The chain uses TRBV28 and TRBJ1-1, with D possibly TRBD1 on 6 matching bases. The CDR3 is 15 amino acids. Trimming removed 2 bases at V and 0 bases at J, with 10 bases between. Germline CDR1 is MDHEN and CDR2 is SYDVKM. DNA for the CDR3: TGTGCCAGCAGTTTAGGACAGCTCATGAACACTGAAGCTTTCTTT. Its protein is CASSLGQLMNTEAFF. The full variable domain, completed using reference TRBV28 and TRBJ1-1, is DVKVTQSSRYLVKRTGEKVFLECVQDMDHENMFWYRQDPGLGLRLIYFSYDVKMKEKGDIPEGYSVSREKKERFSLILESASTNQTSMYLCASSLGQLMNTEAFFGQGTRLTVV.

This chain uses TRBV11-2 with TRBJ2-3; the D gene could be TRBD1 or TRBD2 (5 bases each). Germline CDR1 SGHAT, CDR2 FQNNGV. Trimming took 2 bases from V and 5 from J, leaving 17 bases between them. This CDR3 contains 16 residues. The CDR3 loop is CASSLRRGFRGDTQYF. The CDR3 DNA follows: TGTGCCAGCAGCTTAAGAAGGGGATTTCGGGGAGATACGCAGTATTTT.

The chain is built from TRBV11-2 and TRBJ2-7; possibly TRBD2 for D (6 bases). Germline CDR1 reads SGHAT; CDR2 reads FQNNGV. Trimming removed 3 bases at V and 3 bases at J, with 9 bases between. This CDR3 region has 13 residues. The CDR3 nucleotides are TGTGCCAGCAGCTTCGGGGGATTCTACGAGCAGTACTTC. Residues: CASSFGGFYEQYF. The variable domain in full, with the rest retrieved from reference TRBV11-2 and TRBJ2-7, is EAGVAQSPRYKIIEKRQSVAFWCNPISGHATLYWYQQILGQGPKLLIQFQNNGVVDDSQLPKDRFSAERLKGVDSTLKIQPAKLEDSAVYLCASSFGGFYEQYFGPGTRLTVT.

The chain couples TRBV19 to TRBJ2-1; 16 bases align to TRBD2. The V and J ends lost 8 bases and 6 bases, in that order; junction bases with no gene match: 10. The CDR3 runs to 17 residues. Looked up from germline, CDR1 is LNHDA and CDR2 is SQIVND (reference sequence). The CDR3: CASQGGTSGGAPNEQFF. CDR3 in DNA: TGTGCCAGTCAGGGGGGGACTAGCGGGGGGGCCCCCAATGAGCAGTTCTTC.

This clone was seen just once. The V and J genes are TRBV19 and TRBJ1-6, with 9 bases identical to TRBD1. In germline, CDR1 is LNHDA, CDR2 SQIVND (reference sequence). The V segment lost 5 bases and the J segment 7 bases; nucleotides outside the gene matches: 6. CDR3 size: 15 residues. The CDR3 sequence is CASSPGTGWNSPLHF. In DNA form, the CDR3 reads TGTGCCAGTAGTCCCGGGACAGGGTGGAATTCACCCCTCCACTTT.

V is TRBV12-5 and J is TRBJ2-5; the match to TRBD2 covers 12 bases. Per the germline V gene, CDR1 is LGHNT and CDR2 is FRNRAP. V lost 6 bases, J lost 5 bases, and 7 bases stayed unmatched. This CDR3 region has 15 residues. DNA of the CDR3: TGTGCTAGTGGCGCTAGCGGGGGGGCCAGGGAGACCCAGTACTTC. Translated, it gives CASGASGGARETQYF.

The chain recombines TRBV9 with TRBJ2-3, with 9 positions matching TRBD2. The trim removed 0 bases at V and 3 bases at J, leaving 5 bases unmatched. CDR1 is SGDLS, CDR2 YYNGEE, per germline. This CDR3 comprises 16 residues. CDR3 nucleotides: TGTGCCAGCAGCGTAGTCGGGCTAGCGGGGACAGATACGCAGTATTTT. Its protein product is CASSVVGLAGTDTQYF.

The V gene is TRBV7-9, the J gene TRBJ1-1, with 10 nucleotides matching TRBD1. The V and J ends lost 5 bases and 5 bases, in that order; junction bases with no gene match: 8. The CDR3 runs to 15 residues. Germline CDR1 is SEHNR and CDR2 is FQNEAQ (reference sequence). The DNA of the CDR3 is TGTGCCAGCAGCCGGCGACAGGGGGCGATGACTGAAGCTTTCTTT. It translates to CASSRRQGAMTEAFF.

The chain joins TRBV27 to TRBJ2-1; possible D gene TRBD1, 5 bases. This CDR3 region has 15 residues. With 0 bases removed from V and 2 bases from J, the gap between germline ends came to 8 bases. Germline CDR1 reads MNHEY; CDR2 reads SMNVEV (reference sequence). CDR3 bases: TGTGCCAGCAGTTTATCCAGGGCCCCCTACAATGAGCAGTTCTTC. This encodes CASSLSRAPYNEQFF.

The rearrangement uses TRBV2 and TRBJ2-3; perhaps TRBD1 as D (6 bases). The V end was cut by 3 bases, the J end by 8 bases, with 15 bases between. CDR1 and CDR2 from the germline V gene are SNHLY and FYNNEI. The CDR3 runs to 14 residues. In DNA form, the CDR3 reads TGTGCCAGCAGTGACCAACAGGGTAAGGGTACGCAGTATTTT. Translation gives CASSDQQGKGTQYF.

V is TRBV7-3 and J is TRBJ1-1; no clear D. CDR3 length equals 14 residues. V shed 3 bases and J shed 4 bases, with 12 bases lying between them. Looked up from germline, CDR1 is SGHTA and CDR2 is FQGTGA. CDR3 amino acids: CASSFSSSSTEAFF. The CDR3 DNA is TGTGCCAGCAGCTTCAGCAGTTCTAGCACTGAAGCTTTCTTT.

The gene calls are TRBV29-1 and TRBJ2-7; perhaps D is TRBD1 or TRBD2 (6 bases each). The CDR3 spans 12 residues. Germline CDR1 is SQVTM and CDR2 is ANQGSEA. The V gene lost 7 bases and the J gene lost 7 bases, with 17 bases spanning the gap. The CDR3 region is CSARSGQGEQYF. The CDR3 nucleotides are TGCAGCGCTCGAAGCGGGCAGGGGGAGCAGTACTTC.

On this clone: At one end, the junction sequence differs from germline, possibly due to a read error. J is TRBJ2-1 and V is TRBV20-1, with unresolved D. Germline V gene sequence: CDR1 DFQATT, CDR2 SNEGSKA (reference sequence). The CDR3 is 11 residues long. CDR3 in amino acids: CSARDPNEQFF. In DNA, the CDR3 is TGCAGTGCAAGAGACCCCAATGAGCAGTTCTTC.

CDR3 DNA: TGTGCCAGCAGCTCAAAGGGTTGGTATGGCTACACCTTC. This codes for CASSSKGWYGYTF. V gene TRBV7-2 combines with J gene TRBJ1-2; D not resolved. Germline V gene lookup returns CDR1 SGHTA and CDR2 FQGNSA. V shed 4 bases and J shed 5 bases, with 11 bases lying between them. This CDR3 has 13 residues.

The chain joins TRBV6-5 to TRBJ1-5, with D perhaps matching TRBD1 (6 bases). The germline V gene has CDR1 MNHEY and CDR2 SVGAGI. Trimming cost V 9 bases and J 2 bases, with 14 bases left between them. The CDR3 has 14 amino acids. This chain's CDR3 is CASRRGDGNQPQHF. CDR3 sequence (DNA): TGTGCCAGTAGAAGGGGGGATGGCAATCAGCCCCAGCATTTT.